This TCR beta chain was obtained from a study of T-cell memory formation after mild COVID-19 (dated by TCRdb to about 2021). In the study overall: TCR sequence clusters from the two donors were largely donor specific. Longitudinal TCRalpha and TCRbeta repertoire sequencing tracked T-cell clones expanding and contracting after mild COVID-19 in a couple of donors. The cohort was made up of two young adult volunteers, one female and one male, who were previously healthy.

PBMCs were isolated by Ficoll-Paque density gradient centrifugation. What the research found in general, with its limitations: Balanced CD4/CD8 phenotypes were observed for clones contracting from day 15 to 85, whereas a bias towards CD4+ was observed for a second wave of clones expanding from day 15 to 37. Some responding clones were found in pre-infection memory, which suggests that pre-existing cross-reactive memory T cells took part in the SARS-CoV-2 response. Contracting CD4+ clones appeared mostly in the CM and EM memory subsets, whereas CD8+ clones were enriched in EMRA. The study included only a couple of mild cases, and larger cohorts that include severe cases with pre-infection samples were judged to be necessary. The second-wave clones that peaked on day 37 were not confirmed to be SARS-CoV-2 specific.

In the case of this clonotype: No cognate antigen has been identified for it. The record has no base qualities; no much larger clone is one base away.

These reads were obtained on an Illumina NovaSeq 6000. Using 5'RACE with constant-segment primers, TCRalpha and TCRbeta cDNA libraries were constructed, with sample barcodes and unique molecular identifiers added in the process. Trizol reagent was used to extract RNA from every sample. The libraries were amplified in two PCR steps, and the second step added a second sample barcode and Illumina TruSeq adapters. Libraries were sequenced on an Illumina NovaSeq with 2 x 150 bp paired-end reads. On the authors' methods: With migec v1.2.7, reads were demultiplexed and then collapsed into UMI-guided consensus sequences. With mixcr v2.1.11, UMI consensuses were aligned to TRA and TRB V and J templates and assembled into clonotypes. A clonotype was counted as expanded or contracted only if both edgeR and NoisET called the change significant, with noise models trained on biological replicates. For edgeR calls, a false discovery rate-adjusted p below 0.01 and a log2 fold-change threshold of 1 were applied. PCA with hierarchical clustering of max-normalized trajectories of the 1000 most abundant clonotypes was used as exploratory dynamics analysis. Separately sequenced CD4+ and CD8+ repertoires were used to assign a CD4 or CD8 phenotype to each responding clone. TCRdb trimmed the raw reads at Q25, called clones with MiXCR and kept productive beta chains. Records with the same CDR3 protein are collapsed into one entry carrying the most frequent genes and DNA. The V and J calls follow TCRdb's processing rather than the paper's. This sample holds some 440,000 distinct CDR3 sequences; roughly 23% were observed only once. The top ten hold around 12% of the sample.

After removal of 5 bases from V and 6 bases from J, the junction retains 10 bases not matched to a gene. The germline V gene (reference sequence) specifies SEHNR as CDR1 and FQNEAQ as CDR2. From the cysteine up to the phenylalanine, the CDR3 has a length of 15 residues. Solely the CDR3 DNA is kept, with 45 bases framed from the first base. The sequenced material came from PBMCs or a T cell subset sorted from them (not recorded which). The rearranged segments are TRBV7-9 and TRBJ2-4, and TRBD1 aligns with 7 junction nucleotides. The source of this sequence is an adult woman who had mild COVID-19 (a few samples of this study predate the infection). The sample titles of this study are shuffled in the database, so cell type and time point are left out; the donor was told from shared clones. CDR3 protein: CASSTDREMGNIQYF. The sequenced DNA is TGTGCCAGCAGCACCGACAGGGAAATGGGAAACATTCAGTACTTC.